These 25 T cell receptor beta chains were sequenced from one sample in a study of naive and memory T cell subsets (dated by TCRdb to about 2017). The protocol used for the library was UMI-ligation and nested PCR. The sequencer was an Illumina MiSeq. An equimolar mix of two oligonucleotides covering both TRBC1 and TRBC2 was used as the beta constant-region primer. TCRdb reprocessing: public reads trimmed at Q25 with fastp, clones called with MiXCR, in-frame beta chains kept. A single entry per CDR3 protein holds the most common genes and DNA from its merged rows. The sample yields roughly 21,000 distinct CDR3 sequences; 8% to 13% were counted once. The ten biggest clones cover 18% of the sample. The material sequenced was central memory CD8+ T cells from blood. The cell subset or site label, as the study defines it: central memory, CD45RA- CD27+. These receptors came from a human donor in good health.

This clonotype was seen repeatedly, ten times or more. This chain joins TRBV5-5 and TRBJ2-5; TRBD2 is a possible D gene (6 bases). Germline CDR1 and CDR2: SGHKS and YYEKEE (reference sequence). Deletions cut 1 base from V and 5 bases from J, with 15 bases between. CDR3 length: 15 residues. This CDR3 reads CASSLSAGTGETQYF. The CDR3 bases are TGTGCCAGCAGCTTGTCAGCAGGGACTGGTGAGACCCAGTACTTC.

The J gene is TRBJ2-7, the V gene TRBV4-3; a weak D match, TRBD1 (6 bases). Trimming removed 5 bases at V and 3 bases at J, with 14 bases between. The CDR3 is made up of 14 amino acids. From germline, CDR1 is LGHNA and CDR2 YSLEER. CDR3 region: CASSEQGVGYEQYF. CDR3 bases: TGCGCCAGCAGCGAACAGGGTGTAGGCTACGAGCAGTACTTC.

This clonotype was observed a handful of times. The chain employs TRBV12-3 or TRBV12-4 and TRBJ2-7; 7 bases are a match to TRBD1. V dropped 6 bases and J dropped 2; count of bases not matched to a gene: 13. This CDR3 comprises 16 residues. CDR3: CASSAIHNTGAYEQYF. The CDR3 coding sequence is TGTGCCAGCAGCGCAATACATAATACAGGGGCCTACGAGCAGTACTTC.

This clonotype turned up a few times. The chain joins TRBV7-8 to TRBJ2-3; a weak D match, TRBD2 (5 bases). The V end was cut by 4 bases, the J end by 3 bases, with 5 bases between. Germline CDR1 and CDR2: SGHVS and FQNEAQ. This CDR3 has 12 residues. The CDR3 here is CASSWRTDTQYF. The DNA of the CDR3 is TGTGCCAGCAGCTGGAGGACAGATACGCAGTATTTT.

This clonotype appeared once. A much bigger clone sits one base away, suggesting this may be a read error. The rearrangement uses TRBV21-1 and TRBJ2-3; TRBD1 is the table's D call and was not checked against the DNA. TRBV21-1 is termed a pseudogene. The CDR3 has 20 residues. The CDR3 is CASNKRDRGDLAGHTDTQYF. DNA for the CDR3: TGTGCCAGCAACAAACGGGACAGGGGAGACCTAGCGGGACACACAGATACGCAGTATTTT.

The chain is built from TRBV4-1 and TRBJ2-1; D call uncertain. Trimming removed 1 base from V and 8 bases from J, with 15 bases in between. The CDR3 totals 15 residues. Germline CDR1 reads MGHRA; CDR2 reads YSYEKL. CDR3 DNA sequence: TGCGCCAGCAGCCAAGTCCGCTACCGGTTGGATGAGCAGTTCTTC. The encoded protein is CASSQVRYRLDEQFF.

As to this clonotype: A read error may explain this, as a much larger clone is one base away. The chain links TRBV7-2 to TRBJ2-3; no firm D call. V lost 5 bases and J lost 2, with 5 bases in between. Germline values: CDR1 SGHTA, CDR2 FQGNSA. This CDR3 is 12 amino acids long. The CDR3 region is CASSVATDTQYF. The CDR3 DNA reads TGTGCCAGCAGCGTGGCCACAGATACGCAGTATTTT.

This clonotype was picked up a small number of times. The chain uses TRBV21-1 and TRBJ2-5. TRBV21-1 is a pseudogene locus. CDR3 size: 18 residues. Here the CDR3 DNA reads TGTGCCAGCAGCAAAGACGAATTTCTAGGTCGAAGAGAAGAGACCCAGTACTTC. Amino acid sequence: CASSKDEFLGRREETQYF.

This clonotype was observed many times. The V gene is TRBV20-1, the J gene TRBJ2-3; D is ambiguous. The CDR3 is 12 residues long. The germline CDR1 and CDR2 sequences are DFQATT and SNEGSKA (reference sequence). V dropped 3 bases and J dropped 10 bases, with 14 bases sitting between them. The DNA of the CDR3 is TGCAGTGCTAGGGACGCTAATGACCCGCAGTATTTT. It yields the protein CSARDANDPQYF.

This sequence joins TRBV7-6 and TRBJ2-2; D call uncertain. This CDR3 has 17 amino acids. V was trimmed by 5 bases and J by 4 bases, leaving 20 bases between them. Germline V gene sequence: CDR1 SGHVS, CDR2 FNYEAQ. CDR3 region: CASSRYGPFSGTGELFF. The CDR3 bases are TGTGCCAGCAGCCGATACGGGCCTTTTAGTGGCACCGGGGAGCTGTTTTTT. Full variable domain (outside the CDR3, taken from reference TRBV7-6 and TRBJ2-2): GAGVSQSPRYKVTKRGQDVALRCDPISGHVSLYWYRQALGQGPEFLTYFNYEAQQDKSGLPNDRFSAERPEGSISTLTIQRTEQRDSAMYRCASSRYGPFSGTGELFFGEGSRLTVL.

The CDR3 reads CASSQDFGPETQYF. The CDR3, as DNA: TGTGCCAGCAGCCAAGATTTCGGGCCCGAGACCCAGTACTTC. V and J are TRBV3-1 and TRBJ2-5; the D is unclear. This CDR3 contains 14 residues. V was pared by 0 bases and J by 5 bases, with 10 bases between. The germline CDR1 and CDR2 sequences are LGHDT and YNNKEL (reference sequence).

This clonotype appeared many times. This sequence joins TRBV7-6 and TRBJ2-3; 7 nucleotides align to TRBD2. Germline V gives CDR1 SGHVS, CDR2 FNYEAQ. The CDR3 totals 17 residues. After removal of 0 bases from V and 2 bases from J, the junction contained 8 bases not matched to a gene. CDR3 bases: TGTGCCAGCAGCTTAGCGAGTCAGCGGGAAAACACAGATACGCAGTATTTT. Translated, it gives CASSLASQRENTDTQYF.

V gene TRBV7-6 combines with J gene TRBJ2-7; 8 nucleotides match TRBD2. Germline V gives CDR1 SGHVS, CDR2 FNYEAQ. J lost 5 bases, V lost 7 bases, and 10 bases had no gene match. CDR3 length: 14 amino acids. The CDR3 here is CASTERAGVNEQYF. CDR3 DNA: TGTGCCAGCACCGAAAGAGCGGGAGTGAACGAGCAGTACTTC.

The sample holds many counts of this clonotype. J is TRBJ2-2 and V is TRBV6-2 or TRBV6-3; D ambiguous. Germline CDR1 is MNHEY and CDR2 is SVGEGT. V lost 4 bases and J 0 bases, leaving 9 bases between the germline ends. The CDR3 is 15 amino acids. CDR3 region: CASSLTETNTGELFF. CDR3 nucleotide sequence: TGTGCCAGCAGTTTAACGGAGACGAACACCGGGGAGCTGTTTTTT.

This clonotype was counted a few times. The chain combines TRBV3-1 with TRBJ1-2; unclear D gene. This CDR3 spans 15 amino acids. Germline CDR1 and CDR2: LGHDT and YNNKEL (reference sequence). Trimming took off 4 bases at V and 8 bases at J, with 20 bases between the two ends. CDR3 protein: CASSLSSRVEEGYTF. The CDR3 DNA reads TGTGCCAGCAGCCTCTCATCTCGGGTTGAGGAGGGCTACACCTTC.

The chain uses TRBV7-6 and TRBJ1-1; D remains unclear. This CDR3 region has 13 residues. V was shortened by 3 bases and J by 6 bases, with 11 bases between the two germline ends. Germline lookup yields CDR1 SGHVS and CDR2 FNYEAQ. The CDR3 sequence is CASSFSLGAEAFF. The CDR3 DNA sequence: TGTGCCAGCAGCTTTTCCCTAGGCGCTGAAGCTTTCTTT.

This clonotype turned up a few times. V and J are TRBV20-1 and TRBJ1-1; TRBD1 is a possible D gene (5 bases). The CDR3 consists of 15 residues. Deletions cut 1 base from V and 0 bases from J, with 12 bases between. Germline assignment: CDR1 DFQATT and CDR2 SNEGSKA (reference sequence). The CDR3 sequence: CSARGTLGVNTEAFF. CDR3 in DNA: TGCAGTGCTAGAGGGACCCTGGGGGTGAACACTGAAGCTTTCTTT.

This clonotype was seen repeatedly, ten times or more. CDR3 coding DNA: TGTGCCAGCATACCCAGAGCGGGGCTGGGCTCCTACGAGCAGTACTTC. It is translated as CASIPRAGLGSYEQYF. The gene calls are TRBV27 and TRBJ2-7; 7 positions agree with TRBD2. After removal of 7 bases from V and 0 bases from J, the junction contained 12 bases not matched to a gene. The CDR3 covers 16 residues. The germline V gene encodes CDR1 MNHEY and CDR2 SMNVEV (reference sequence).

This clonotype was detected many times. The chain joins TRBV18 to TRBJ2-1, with 7 positions matching TRBD1. CDR1 and CDR2 from the germline V gene are KGHSH and LQKENI. The CDR3 spans 19 residues. Trimming removed 0 bases from V and 4 bases from J; junction bases left unmatched: 15. CDR3 loop: CASSPPFETGQKFYNEQFF. In DNA form, the CDR3 reads TGTGCCAGCTCACCACCGTTCGAGACGGGACAGAAATTTTACAATGAGCAGTTCTTC.

This clonotype showed up just a few times. The chain combines TRBV14 with TRBJ2-1; D unresolved. This CDR3 is 16 amino acids long. V shed 0 bases and J shed 1 base, with 10 bases lying between them. Germline loops: CDR1 SGHDN, CDR2 FVKESK. The CDR3 spells CASSQEGLVSYNEQFF. The CDR3 nucleotides are TGTGCCAGCAGCCAAGAAGGCCTTGTTTCCTACAATGAGCAGTTCTTC.

This clonotype occurred many times. V gene TRBV14 combines with J gene TRBJ1-2; weak D call: TRBD1 (5 bases). The CDR3 extends over 13 amino acids. Germline loops: CDR1 SGHDN, CDR2 FVKESK. The V and J ends lost 4 bases and 4 bases respectively, with 10 bases between them. The CDR3 DNA follows: TGTGCCAGCAGCCTCGGGACGGTCTATGGCTACACCTTC. Translated: CASSLGTVYGYTF.

In the case of this clonotype: Just one base apart from a much larger clone, this may be a read error. This chain links TRBV7-6 with TRBJ1-6, with D perhaps matching TRBD1 (6 bases). Germline CDR1 and CDR2: SGHVS and FNYEAQ. This CDR3 region has 17 residues. V gave up 8 bases and J gave up 0 bases, with 17 bases separating them. The CDR3 DNA reads TGTGCCAGCGGCCCTGGACAGAGGAGCTCCTATAATTCACCCCTCCACTTT. This translates into CASGPGQRSSYNSPLHF. Filled out from reference TRBV7-6 and TRBJ1-6, the complete variable domain reads GAGVSQSPRYKVTKRGQDVALRCDPISGHVSLYWYRQALGQGPEFLTYFNYEAQQDKSGLPNDRFSAERPEGSISTLTIQRTEQRDSAMYRCASGPGQRSSYNSPLHFGNGTRLTVT.

This chain joins TRBV10-2 and TRBJ1-5; possibly TRBD1 for D (6 bases). Germline-derived CDR1 and CDR2 are WSHSY and SAAADI. The CDR3 extends over 15 amino acids. V lost 6 bases and J lost 2, with 14 bases in between. CDR3 bases: TGCGCCAGCAGCCCAGGTAGGGGGGGCAATCAGCCCCAGCATTTT. It codes for CASSPGRGGNQPQHF.

This clonotype was seen repeatedly, ten times or more. The V gene is TRBV7-2, the J gene TRBJ2-3; tentatively, D is TRBD2 (5 bases). V dropped 10 bases and J dropped 2 bases, with 13 bases sitting between them. The CDR3 totals 13 residues. In germline, CDR1 is SGHTA, CDR2 FQGNSA. Written as DNA, the CDR3 is TGTGCCACCAAAGGGCGGGCCACAGATACGCAGTATTTT. This gives the protein CATKGRATDTQYF.

The rearrangement joins TRBV20-1 to TRBJ2-3; the D is unclear. This CDR3 region has 17 residues. CDR1 is DFQATT and CDR2 is SNEGSKA in the germline V gene (reference sequence). Trimming stripped 3 bases from V and 1 base from J, with 20 bases between. The DNA for the CDR3 is TGCAGTGCTAGCCCCTTCCGGAGCCCCGTTCGCACAGATACGCAGTATTTT. Translating gives CSASPFRSPVRTDTQYF.